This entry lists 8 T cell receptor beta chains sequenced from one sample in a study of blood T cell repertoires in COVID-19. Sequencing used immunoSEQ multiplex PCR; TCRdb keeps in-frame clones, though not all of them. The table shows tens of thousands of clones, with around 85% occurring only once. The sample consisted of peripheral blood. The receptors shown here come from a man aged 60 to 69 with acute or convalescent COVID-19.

CDR3: CASRQDLAGGYNEQFF. Here the CDR3 DNA reads TGTGCCAGCAGGCAGGACTTAGCGGGAGGCTACAATGAGCAGTTCTTC. The V call is TRBV5-5, the J call TRBJ2-1; 10 positions agree with TRBD2. The CDR3 totals 16 residues. Germline assignment: CDR1 SGHKS and CDR2 YYEKEE (reference sequence). V lost 5 bases and J lost 3; bases outside the gene matches: 8. Full variable domain (missing parts from reference TRBV5-5 and TRBJ2-1): DAGVTQSPTHLIKTRGQQVTLRCSPISGHKSVSWYQQVLGQGPQFIFQYYEKEERGRGNFPDRFSARQFPNYSSELNVNALLLGDSALYLCASRQDLAGGYNEQFFGPGTRLTVL.

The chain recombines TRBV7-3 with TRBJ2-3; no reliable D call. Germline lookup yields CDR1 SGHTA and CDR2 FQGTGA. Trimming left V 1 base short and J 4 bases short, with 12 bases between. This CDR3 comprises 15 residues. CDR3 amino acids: CASSLIPVAADTQYF. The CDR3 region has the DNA TGTGCCAGCAGCTTAATACCGGTGGCGGCAGATACGCAGTATTTT.

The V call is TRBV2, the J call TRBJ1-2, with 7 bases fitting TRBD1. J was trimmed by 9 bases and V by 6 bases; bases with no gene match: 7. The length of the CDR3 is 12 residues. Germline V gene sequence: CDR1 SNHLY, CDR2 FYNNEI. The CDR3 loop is CASRDREASYTF. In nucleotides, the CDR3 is TGTGCCAGCAGAGACAGGGAAGCAAGCTACACCTTC.

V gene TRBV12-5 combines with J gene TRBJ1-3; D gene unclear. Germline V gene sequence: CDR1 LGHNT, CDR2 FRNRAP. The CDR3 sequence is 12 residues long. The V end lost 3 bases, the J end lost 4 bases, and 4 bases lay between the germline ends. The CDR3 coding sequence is TGTGCTAGTGGTTTTCAAGGAAACACCATATATTTT. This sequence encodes CASGFQGNTIYF.

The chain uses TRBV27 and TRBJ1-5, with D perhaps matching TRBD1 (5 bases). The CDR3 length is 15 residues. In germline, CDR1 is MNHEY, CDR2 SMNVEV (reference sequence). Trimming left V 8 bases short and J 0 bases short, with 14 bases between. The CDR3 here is CASRPGGNSNQPQHF. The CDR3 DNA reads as TGTGCCAGCCGTCCGGGGGGGAATAGCAATCAGCCCCAGCATTTT.

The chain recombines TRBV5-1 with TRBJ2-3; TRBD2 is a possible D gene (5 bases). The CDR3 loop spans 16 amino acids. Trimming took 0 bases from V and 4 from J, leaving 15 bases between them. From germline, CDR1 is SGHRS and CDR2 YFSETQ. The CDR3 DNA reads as TGCGCCAGCAGCTTGGGGTACCCTAGCACCGCAGATACGCAGTATTTT. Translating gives CASSLGYPSTADTQYF.

The CDR3 DNA reads TGTGCCAGCAGCCGGGACAGTACCGACTATGGCTACACCTTC. Translated: CASSRDSTDYGYTF. The V and J genes are TRBV7-2 and TRBJ1-2; TRBD1 matches 7 bases. Germline loops: CDR1 SGHTA, CDR2 FQGNSA. Germline trimming cut 5 bases from V and 3 bases from J; bases unmatched to any gene: 6. This CDR3 contains 14 residues.

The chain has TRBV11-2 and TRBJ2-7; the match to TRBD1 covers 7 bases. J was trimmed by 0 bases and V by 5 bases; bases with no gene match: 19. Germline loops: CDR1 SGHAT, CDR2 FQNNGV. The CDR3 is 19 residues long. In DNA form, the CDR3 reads TGTGCCAGCAGCAACACCCCGGGACAGACCGGGTGGAGCTCCTACGAGCAGTACTTC. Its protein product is CASSNTPGQTGWSSYEQYF.